The 17 T cell receptor beta chains below were found in one sample sequenced in a study of beta chain features in type 1 diabetes. Every isolated RNA sample was fully reverse transcribed, so sequencing captured expressed TCRB transcripts. Some clones are missing from TCRdb's copy, which holds only in-frame ones; the method was immunoSEQ multiplex PCR. The table lists more than 300,000 clones, 6.5% to 10% of them singletons. Source material: central memory CD4+ T cells from blood. All receptors derive from a woman aged 18-29 years in good health.

The rearrangement links TRBV9 to TRBJ2-2, with D hard to call. Per the germline V gene, CDR1 is SGDLS and CDR2 is YYNGEE. The CDR3 spans 14 residues. V lost 1 base and J 0 bases, leaving 4 bases between the germline ends. CDR3 protein: CASSVSANTGELFF. CDR3 in DNA: TGTGCCAGCAGCGTATCCGCGAACACCGGGGAGCTGTTTTTT.

This clone was seen more than once but under ten times. In nucleotides, the CDR3 is TGCGCCAGCAGCATAGGACAGTCCACAGATACGCAGTATTTT. Protein: CASSIGQSTDTQYF. The chain combines TRBV5-1 with TRBJ2-3; TRBD1 might be the D (6 bases). This CDR3 has 14 residues. V was trimmed by 4 bases and J by 2 bases, leaving 11 bases between them. Germline assignment: CDR1 SGHRS and CDR2 YFSETQ.

This sequence joins TRBV10-2 and TRBJ2-5; D call uncertain. The DNA end is more similar to TRBJ2-7, so the J call may be wrong. CDR1 and CDR2 from the germline V gene are WSHSY and SAAADI. The CDR3 is 14 residues long. The DNA of the CDR3 is TGCGCCACCACGGACGGACCAAGACTTGGCGAGCAGTACTTC. Protein product: CATTDGPRLGEQYF.

The table lists this clone with a few counts. The chain employs TRBV7-8 and TRBJ2-2; the D call may be TRBD1 or TRBD2 (5 bases each). The CDR3 sequence is 17 residues long. Germline values: CDR1 SGHVS, CDR2 FQNEAQ. V lost 3 bases to trimming and J lost 3 bases, with 17 bases between them. The CDR3 nucleotides read TGTGCCAGCAGCTTGGGGACCCCAGTTCGTCACACCGGGGAGCTGTTTTTT. Its protein is CASSLGTPVRHTGELFF.

This clone was seen at least ten times. The J gene is TRBJ2-7, the V gene TRBV28, with D uncertain. This CDR3 region has 14 residues. The germline V and J ends were trimmed by 7 bases and 3 bases, with 16 bases remaining between them. Germline V gives CDR1 MDHEN, CDR2 SYDVKM. CDR3 region: CASKDQTLLYEQYF. CDR3 DNA sequence: TGTGCCAGCAAGGATCAAACCCTACTCTACGAGCAGTACTTC.

This clone was observed a few times. The rearrangement uses TRBV2 and TRBJ1-4; perhaps TRBD1 as D (6 bases). Germline V CDR1 and CDR2: SNHLY, FYNNEI. Trimming removed 4 bases from V and 8 bases from J, with 14 bases in between. This CDR3 has 14 amino acids. The CDR3 sequence is CASSAQGNNEKLFF. The CDR3 bases are TGTGCCAGCAGTGCACAGGGTAATAACGAAAAACTGTTTTTT.

Comment on this clone: This sample also contains other DNA sequences that code for the same CDR3. This chain uses TRBV5-5 with TRBJ2-4; D is unresolved. CDR3 size: 11 residues. Germline CDR1 and CDR2: SGHKS and YYEKEE (reference sequence). Between the trimmed V and J ends, which lost 0 bases and 8 bases, there was a span of 3 bases. DNA of the CDR3: TGTGCCAGCAGCTTGGGTTACATTCAGTACTTC. This translates into CASSLGYIQYF.

This clone was seen only a few times. The junction differs from germline at one of its ends, possibly a read error. The chain joins TRBV18 to TRBJ1-5, with no clear D. The CDR3 loop spans 14 amino acids. The germline CDR1 and CDR2 sequences are KGHSH and LQKENI. The DNA for the CDR3 is TGTGCCAGCTCGCCACTGGAAAGAGGGCAGCCCCAGCATTTT. It specifies CASSPLERGQPQHF.

This clone was recorded at least ten times. The genes are TRBV4-3 and TRBJ2-3; D is uncertain. The V gene lost 1 base and the J gene lost 5 bases, with 10 bases spanning the gap. CDR1 and CDR2 from the germline V gene are LGHNA and YSLEER. The CDR3 loop spans 14 amino acids. The CDR3 is CASSQAPERDTQYF. The CDR3 nucleotides read TGCGCCAGCAGCCAAGCTCCGGAACGAGATACGCAGTATTTT.

This clone was seen more than once but under ten times. The rearrangement links TRBV7-8 to TRBJ2-5, with unresolved D. Trimming pared 5 bases from V and 0 bases from J, leaving 4 bases between. Germline assignment: CDR1 SGHVS and CDR2 FQNEAQ. The CDR3 totals 12 residues. The CDR3 protein is CASSGNQETQYF. CDR3 coding DNA: TGTGCCAGCAGCGGAAACCAAGAGACCCAGTACTTC.

The chain recombines TRBV5-6 with TRBJ2-1, with TRBD2 identical over 13 bases. V was pared by 5 bases and J by 1 base, with 12 bases of the junction left unmatched. CDR3 length: 19 amino acids. Germline loops: CDR1 SGHDT, CDR2 YYEEEE. The CDR3 loop reads CASRLNPGLAGKSYNEQFF. CDR3 nucleotide sequence: TGTGCCAGCAGACTTAATCCGGGACTAGCGGGAAAGTCCTACAATGAGCAGTTCTTC.

This clone was recorded a few times. The chain links TRBV19 to TRBJ2-1; 9 bases line up with TRBD2. V lost 6 bases, J lost 7 bases, and 7 bases stayed unmatched. CDR1 and CDR2 from the germline V gene are LNHDA and SQIVND (reference sequence). The CDR3 covers 14 residues. The CDR3 is CASRADSGRNEQFF. The CDR3 DNA reads as TGTGCCAGTAGGGCGGATAGCGGGAGAAATGAGCAGTTCTTC.

The rearrangement links TRBV2 to TRBJ2-3; tentative D call: TRBD2 (6 bases). The CDR3 extends over 14 amino acids. The V gene's germline CDR1 is SNHLY and CDR2 FYNNEI. V was trimmed by 6 bases and J by 2 bases, leaving 12 bases between them. CDR3 DNA: TGTGCCAGCAGATTAGCGGAATTCACAGATACGCAGTATTTT. Amino acids: CASRLAEFTDTQYF.

The genes are TRBV14 and TRBJ1-4, with TRBD1 as a possible D gene (5 bases). V gave up 1 base and J gave up 7 bases, with 13 bases separating them. Germline V gives CDR1 SGHDN, CDR2 FVKESK. The CDR3 consists of 15 residues. CDR3 sequence: CASSQVGRRSEKLFF. The CDR3 DNA is TGTGCCAGCAGCCAAGTGGGGCGTAGATCTGAAAAACTGTTTTTT.

The rearrangement links TRBV4-3 to TRBJ2-1; TRBD2 aligns across 9 bases. The CDR3 sequence is 16 residues long. V shed 0 bases, J shed 4 bases, and the junction held 4 bases outside the gene matches. The V gene's germline CDR1 is LGHNA and CDR2 YSLEER. The CDR3 here is CASSQDSSGTYNEQFF. The DNA of the CDR3 is TGCGCCAGCAGCCAAGACTCTAGCGGGACTTACAATGAGCAGTTCTTC.

This chain uses TRBV5-4 with TRBJ2-5; 9 nucleotides agree with TRBD1. The CDR3 contains 15 residues. The junction had 8 bases not matched to a gene; V was cut back by 3 bases and J by 5 bases. Germline lookup yields CDR1 SGHNT and CDR2 YYREEE (reference sequence). This CDR3 is CASSSPGTGRETQYF. For the CDR3, the DNA is TGTGCCAGCAGCTCGCCCGGGACAGGGAGGGAGACCCAGTACTTC.

The CDR3 DNA is TGTGCCATCAGTGAGTCGGAAGGGACTAGCGGGAGGGCCCACGAGCAGTACTTC. This translates into CAISESEGTSGRAHEQYF. This chain joins TRBV10-3 and TRBJ2-5; 16 bases map to TRBD2. The J call may be mistaken, given a closer DNA end match to TRBJ2-7. The V gene's germline CDR1 is ENHRY and CDR2 SYGVKD. The CDR3 consists of 18 residues.